This T cell receptor (beta chain) was documented in a study of control samples from healthy donors and cancer patients. Deletions cut 1 base from V and 0 bases from J, with 15 bases between. The CDR3 totals 17 residues. CDR1 and CDR2 (germline): PRHDT, FYEKMQ (reference sequence). Profiled with immunoSEQ multiplex PCR; TCRdb holds only in-frame clones, not every one. The table includes tens of thousands of clones, roughly 90% detected once. Sequences were obtained from PBMCs. The rearrangement uses TRBV13 and TRBJ1-1; D perhaps matches TRBD1 (5 bases). This clonotype was obtained from a man aged 25-45 years with colorectal cancer. The DNA of the CDR3 is TGTGCCAGCAGCTTAGACAGGTATCTCCGCATGAACACTGAAGCTTTCTTT. This sequence encodes CASSLDRYLRMNTEAFF. Filled out from reference TRBV13 and TRBJ1-1, the complete variable domain reads AAGVIQSPRHLIKEKRETATLKCYPIPRHDTVYWYQQGPGQDPQFLISFYEKMQSDKGSIPDRFSAQQFSDYHSELNMSSLELGDSALYFCASSLDRYLRMNTEAFFGQGTRLTVV.